This is a list of T cell receptor beta chains from one sample in a study of CD8 T cells in ankylosing spondylitis. MiXCR was run by TCRdb on the 5' RACE reads, yielding one entry per CDR3 protein. The sample has 300,000 to 350,000 distinct CDR3 sequences, 20% to 25% seen once; the top ten hold roughly 3.6%. What was sequenced was blood, either unsorted or a sorted T cell fraction (not recorded which). The origin of the receptors is a female donor with ankylosing spondylitis or in good health (not recorded which). Each CDR3 is given without its conserved first and last residue.

>TRBV30|TRBJ2-1|12
AWSFPRTGDEQF
>TRBV12-3/TRBV12-4|TRBJ1-5|12
ASTVTGPNQPQH
>TRBV28|TRBJ1-1|10
ASSLGGQTFQ
>TRBV11-2|TRBJ2-7|13
ASRRPGLASYEQY
>TRBV3-1|TRBJ1-1|11
ASSQGQLSEAF
>TRBV3-1|TRBJ1-1|11
ATPPGGFTEAF
>TRBV7-2|TRBJ1-2|11
ASSRGTGYGYT
>TRBV11-1|TRBJ2-1|18
ASSFLPGLAGASSYNEQF
>TRBV12-5|TRBJ2-4|15
ASGLVVRRRELNIQY
>TRBV10-3|TRBJ2-7|12
AIESDRSSTEQY
>TRBV28|TRBJ2-5|14
ASSFSAASGTETQY
>TRBV24-1|TRBJ2-1|14
ATSDSAGGQYNEQF
>TRBV18|TRBJ2-1|13
ASSPADRGDNEQF
>TRBV5-1|TRBJ1-2|14
ASSLTYNLDFYGYT
>TRBV5-1|TRBJ2-7|15
ASSRLPGTHLKGEQY
>TRBV29-1|TRBJ2-3|13
SVERAGVGTDTQY
>TRBV11-3|TRBJ2-3|12
ASSLGRSTDTQY
>TRBV19|TRBJ1-1|12
ATDRGLASTEAF
>TRBV6-2/TRBV6-3|TRBJ2-1|10
ASSSWDNEQF
>TRBV21-1|TRBJ2-3|13
ASSHKGVDSGKQY
>TRBV12-3/TRBV12-4|TRBJ1-2|14
ASSLGQGVANYGYT
>TRBV11-1|TRBJ2-1|13
ASSLNVGSYNEQF
>TRBV5-1|TRBJ2-2|12
ASSLTSSRGELF
>TRBV6-2/TRBV6-3|TRBJ2-7|13
ASSLGVAGAYEQY
>TRBV7-2|TRBJ2-7|12
ASSQGRQSYEQY
>TRBV4-1|TRBJ2-1|16
ASSQDSIRAGPYNEQF
>TRBV12-3/TRBV12-4|TRBJ2-5|9
ASSSRETQY
>TRBV12-3/TRBV12-4|TRBJ2-6|13
ASTDGGRGANVLT
>TRBV3-1|TRBJ2-1|14
ASSQGRAGGINEQF
>TRBV10-3|TRBJ1-1|14
AITTLTTLLGAEAF
>TRBV28|TRBJ2-3|14
ASSPQGSGSTDTQY
>TRBV29-1|TRBJ2-1|11
SLRLDWDNEQF
>TRBV27|TRBJ2-5|11
ASRGTSRETQY
>TRBV6-5|TRBJ1-4|10
ASGRAGEKLF
>TRBV9|TRBJ2-2|14
ASSVEQGRGTGELF
>TRBV7-6|TRBJ1-1|13
ASSQYRGRRTEAF
>TRBV12-3/TRBV12-4|TRBJ1-1|9
ASIRGTEAF
>TRBV20-1|TRBJ2-1|13
SARDHSGRRNEQF
>TRBV5-1|TRBJ1-4|12
ATREGPSNEKLF
>TRBV5-1|TRBJ2-3|13
ASSLDAGRTDTQY
>TRBV12-3/TRBV12-4|TRBJ1-3|13
ASSSVTFSGNTIY
>TRBV5-1|TRBJ2-6|17
ASSLVSSGSTGGANVLT
>TRBV2|TRBJ2-2|12
ASSRGREIGELF